This T cell receptor (beta chain) is drawn from a study of CD8 T cells in ankylosing spondylitis. General study results and limits: Reportedly, disease-linked clones are significantly enriched in ankylosing spondylitis patients' matched synovial fluid.

TCRdb redid the calling of the 5' RACE reads with MiXCR, one entry per CDR3 protein. This sample has 25,000 to 40,000 distinct CDR3 sequences, with approximately 7.1% found just once. This clonotype was observed at least ten times. Its antigen is as yet unknown. Germline CDR1 SQVTM, CDR2 ANQGSEA. The CDR3 spans 13 residues. V was shortened by 7 bases and J by 2 bases, with 13 bases between the two germline ends. This chain links TRBV29-1 with TRBJ2-3, with a weak D call TRBD1 (6 bases). The sequencing input was blood, either unsorted or a sorted T cell fraction (not recorded which). The source of this sequence is a male donor with ankylosing spondylitis or in good health (not recorded which). The CDR3 DNA sequence: TGCAGCGCTGACCGGGACAACACAGATACGCAGTATTTT. This codes for CSADRDNTDTQYF.